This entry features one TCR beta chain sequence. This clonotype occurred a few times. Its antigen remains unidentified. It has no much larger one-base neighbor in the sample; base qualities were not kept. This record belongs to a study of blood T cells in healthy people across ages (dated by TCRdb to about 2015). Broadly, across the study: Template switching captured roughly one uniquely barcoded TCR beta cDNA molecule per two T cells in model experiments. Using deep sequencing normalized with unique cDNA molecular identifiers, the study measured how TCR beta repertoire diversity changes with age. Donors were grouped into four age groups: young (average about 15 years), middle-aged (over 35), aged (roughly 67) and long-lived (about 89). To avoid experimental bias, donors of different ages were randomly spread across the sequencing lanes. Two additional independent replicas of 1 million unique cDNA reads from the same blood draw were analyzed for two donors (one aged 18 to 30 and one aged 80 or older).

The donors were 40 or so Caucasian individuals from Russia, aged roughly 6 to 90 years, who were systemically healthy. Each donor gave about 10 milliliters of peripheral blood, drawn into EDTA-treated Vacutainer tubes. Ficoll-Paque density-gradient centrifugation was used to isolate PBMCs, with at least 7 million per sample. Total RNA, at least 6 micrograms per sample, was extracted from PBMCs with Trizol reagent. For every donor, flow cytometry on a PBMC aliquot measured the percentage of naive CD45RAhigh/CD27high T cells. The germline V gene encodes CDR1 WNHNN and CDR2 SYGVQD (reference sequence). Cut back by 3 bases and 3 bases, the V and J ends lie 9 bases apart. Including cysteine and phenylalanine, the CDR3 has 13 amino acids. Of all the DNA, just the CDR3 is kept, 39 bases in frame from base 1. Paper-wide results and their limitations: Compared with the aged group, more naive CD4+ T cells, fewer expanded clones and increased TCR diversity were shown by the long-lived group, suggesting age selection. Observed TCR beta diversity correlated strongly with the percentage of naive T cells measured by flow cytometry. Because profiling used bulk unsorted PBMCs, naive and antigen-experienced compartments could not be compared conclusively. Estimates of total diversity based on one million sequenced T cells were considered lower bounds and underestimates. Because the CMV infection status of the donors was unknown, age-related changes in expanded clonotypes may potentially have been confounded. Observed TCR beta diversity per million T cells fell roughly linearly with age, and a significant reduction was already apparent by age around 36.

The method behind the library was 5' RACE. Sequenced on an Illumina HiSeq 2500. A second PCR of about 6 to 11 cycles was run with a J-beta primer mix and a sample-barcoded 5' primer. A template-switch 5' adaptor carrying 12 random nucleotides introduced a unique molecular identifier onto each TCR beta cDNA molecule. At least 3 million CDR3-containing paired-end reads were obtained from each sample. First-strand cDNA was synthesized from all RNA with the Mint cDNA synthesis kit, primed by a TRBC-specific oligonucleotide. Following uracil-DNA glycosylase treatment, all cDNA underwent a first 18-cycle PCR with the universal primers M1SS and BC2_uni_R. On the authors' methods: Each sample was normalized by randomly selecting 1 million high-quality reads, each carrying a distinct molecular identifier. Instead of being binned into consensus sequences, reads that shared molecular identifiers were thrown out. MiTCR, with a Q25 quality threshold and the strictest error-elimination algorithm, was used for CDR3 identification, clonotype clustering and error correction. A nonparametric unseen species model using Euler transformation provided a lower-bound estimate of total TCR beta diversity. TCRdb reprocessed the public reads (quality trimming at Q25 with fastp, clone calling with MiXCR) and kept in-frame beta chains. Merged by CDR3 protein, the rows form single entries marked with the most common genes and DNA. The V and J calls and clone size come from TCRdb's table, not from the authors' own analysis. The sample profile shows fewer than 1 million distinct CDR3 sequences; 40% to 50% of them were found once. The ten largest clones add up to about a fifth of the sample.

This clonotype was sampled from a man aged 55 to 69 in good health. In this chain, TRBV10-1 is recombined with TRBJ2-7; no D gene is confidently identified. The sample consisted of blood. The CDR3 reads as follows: CASSEGPFYEQYF. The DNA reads TGCGCCAGCAGTGAAGGGCCCTTCTACGAGCAGTACTTC.